This T cell receptor beta chain was recorded in a study of blood T cell repertoires in COVID-19. Study overall: The study drew acute and convalescent COVID-19 samples from the United States, Italy and Spain. Nucleic acid was either cDNA or gDNA, and it came from T cells, B-cell-depleted T cells, or PBMCs.

How the authors handled the data: Researchers report that nucleated cell counts were estimated from reference gene primer amplification. The data were produced by immunoSEQ multiplex PCR, yet TCRdb's version contains in-frame clones alone and is incomplete. That table gives V, J and clone size, and the DNA gave D and trimming. There are about 88,000 clones in the sample; around 87% occur only once, and roughly 15% lies in the top ten. Per germline, CDR1 SGHAT and CDR2 FQNNGV. Germline trimming cut 3 bases from V and 1 base from J; bases unmatched to any gene: 3. The CDR3 spans 16 residues. The receptor's source is a male donor with acute or convalescent COVID-19. This chain joins TRBV11-2 and TRBJ2-4, with 10 positions matching TRBD1. Sequencing input: peripheral blood. This chain's CDR3 is CASSFGTGEAKNIQYF. CDR3 in DNA: TGTGCCAGCAGCTTCGGGACAGGGGAGGCCAAAAACATTCAGTACTTC.